The T cell receptor (beta chain) described here comes from a study of blood T cell repertoires in COVID-19. Across the whole study: Specimens from acute and convalescent COVID-19 originated in the United States, Italy and Spain. Sources were T cells, B-cell-depleted T cells, or PBMCs; the material itself was cDNA or gDNA.

In the original analysis: The authors estimated nucleated cell counts from reference gene primer amplification. Clones were sequenced by immunoSEQ multiplex PCR, and TCRdb holds only the in-frame ones, with some missing. V, J and clone size are taken as reported in that table, and D and trimming were inferred from the DNA itself. The table shows some 140,000 clones, with approximately 78% occurring only once. The V and J ends lost 3 bases and 3 bases respectively, with 8 bases between them. The CDR3 extends over 13 amino acids. The source material was peripheral blood. The receptor was derived from a man older than 75 with acute or convalescent COVID-19. The chain employs TRBV12-3 or TRBV12-4 and TRBJ1-1; D gene ambiguous. The CDR3 sequence: CASSFGGYTEAFF. CDR3 nucleotide sequence: TGTGCCAGCAGTTTTGGAGGTTACACTGAAGCTTTCTTT.